This T cell receptor beta chain was sequenced for a study of T-cell memory formation after mild COVID-19. V was trimmed by 0 bases and J by 10 bases, leaving 10 bases between them. This CDR3 has 13 residues. Constant-segment primers served in 5'RACE that generated TCR alpha and TCR beta cDNA libraries bearing sample barcodes and UMIs. TCRdb re-analysed the 5' RACE reads in MiXCR, keeping a single row per CDR3 protein. The repertoire consists of about 300,000 distinct CDR3 sequences, with roughly a fifth occurring once and the leading ten covering around 21%. This chain connects TRBV12-3 or TRBV12-4 to TRBJ2-1; D call uncertain. Material for sequencing was PBMCs or a T cell subset sorted from them (not recorded which). The receptor comes from a man aged 18 to 29 who had mild COVID-19 (a few samples of this study predate the infection). Cell type and time point are not known. The CDR3 protein is CASSLALWEEQFF. In DNA form, the CDR3 reads TGTGCCAGCAGTTTAGCGCTATGGGAAGAGCAGTTCTTC.